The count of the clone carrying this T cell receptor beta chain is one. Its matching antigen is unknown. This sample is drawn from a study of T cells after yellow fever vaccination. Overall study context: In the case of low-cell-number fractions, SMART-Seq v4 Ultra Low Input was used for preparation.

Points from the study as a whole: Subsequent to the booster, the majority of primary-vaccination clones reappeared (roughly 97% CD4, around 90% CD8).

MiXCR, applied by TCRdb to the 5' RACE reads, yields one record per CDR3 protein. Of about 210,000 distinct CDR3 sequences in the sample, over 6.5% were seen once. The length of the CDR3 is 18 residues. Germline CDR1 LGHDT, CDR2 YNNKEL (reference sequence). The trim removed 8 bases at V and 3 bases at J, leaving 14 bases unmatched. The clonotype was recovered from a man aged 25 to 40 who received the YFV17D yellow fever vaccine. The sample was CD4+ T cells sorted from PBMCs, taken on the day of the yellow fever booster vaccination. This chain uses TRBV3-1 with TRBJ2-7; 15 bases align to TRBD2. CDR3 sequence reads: CASSKRGLAGGVVYEQYF. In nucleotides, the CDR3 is TGTGCCAGCTCCAAGAGAGGACTAGCGGGAGGGGTAGTCTACGAGCAGTACTTC.